This T cell receptor beta chain was sequenced in a study of OX40 agonist ivuxolimab in advanced cancers. Study-level background: Three patients, one with hepatocellular carcinoma and two with cutaneous melanoma, achieved partial responses.

The data were produced by immunoSEQ multiplex PCR, yet TCRdb's version contains in-frame clones alone and is incomplete. The sample consists of 43,000 or so clones, approximately 90% of them appearing once. V was pared by 3 bases and J by 6 bases, with 4 bases of the junction left unmatched. Looked up from germline, CDR1 is GTSNPN and CDR2 is SVGIG (reference sequence). The CDR3 covers 13 residues. The study, taken as a whole, reports: Normalized T-cell clonal expansion was also low in a subset of nonresponders.

With respect to this clone: The antigen is undetermined.

This clonotype originated in an adult with an advanced solid tumor such as melanoma, head and neck, liver or kidney cancer. The J gene is TRBJ2-2, the V gene TRBV30; TRBD1 matches 7 bases. This sample comprised CD4+ or CD8+ T cells sorted from blood, obtained in a trial of the OX40 agonist ivuxolimab. The CDR3 protein is CAWSRGTAGELFF. The CDR3 DNA is TGTGCCTGGAGCAGGGGGACAGCCGGGGAGCTGTTTTTT.